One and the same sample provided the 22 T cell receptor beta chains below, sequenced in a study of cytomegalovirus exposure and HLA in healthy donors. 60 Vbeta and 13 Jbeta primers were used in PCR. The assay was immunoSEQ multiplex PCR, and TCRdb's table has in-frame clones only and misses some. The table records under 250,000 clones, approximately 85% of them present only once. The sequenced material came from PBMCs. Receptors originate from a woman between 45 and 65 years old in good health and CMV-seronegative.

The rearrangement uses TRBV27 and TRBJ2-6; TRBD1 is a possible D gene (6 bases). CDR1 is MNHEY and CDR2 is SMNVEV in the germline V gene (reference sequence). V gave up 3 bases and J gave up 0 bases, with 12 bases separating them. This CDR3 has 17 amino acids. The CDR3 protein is CASSFSTGPSGANVLTF. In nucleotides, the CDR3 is TGTGCCAGCAGTTTTTCGACAGGACCCTCTGGGGCCAACGTCCTGACTTTC.

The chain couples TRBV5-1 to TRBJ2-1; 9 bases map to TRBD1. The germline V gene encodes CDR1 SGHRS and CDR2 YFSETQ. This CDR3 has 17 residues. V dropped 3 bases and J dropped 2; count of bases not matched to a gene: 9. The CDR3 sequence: CASSSLGTGSTYNEQFF. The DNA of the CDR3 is TGCGCCAGCAGCTCCCTTGGGACAGGGTCTACCTACAATGAGCAGTTCTTC.

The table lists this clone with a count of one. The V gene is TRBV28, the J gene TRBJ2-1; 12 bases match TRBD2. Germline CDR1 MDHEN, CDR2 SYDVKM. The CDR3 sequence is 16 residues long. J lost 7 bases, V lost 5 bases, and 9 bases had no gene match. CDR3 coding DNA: TGTGCCAGCAGTCCCCTAGCGGGAGGGGTGGGGAATGAGCAGTTCTTC. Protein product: CASSPLAGGVGNEQFF.

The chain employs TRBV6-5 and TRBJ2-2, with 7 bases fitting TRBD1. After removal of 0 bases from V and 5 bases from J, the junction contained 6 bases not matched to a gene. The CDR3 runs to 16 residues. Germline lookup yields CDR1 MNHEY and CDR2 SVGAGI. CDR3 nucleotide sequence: TGTGCCAGCAGTTACTCGCCTACAGGGGATACCGGGGAGCTGTTTTTT. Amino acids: CASSYSPTGDTGELFF.

CDR3: CASSLAVTGVNEQYF. The CDR3 region has the DNA TGTGCCAGCAGCTTGGCGGTCACAGGGGTCAACGAGCAGTACTTC. The gene calls are TRBV5-8 and TRBJ2-5, with TRBD1 identical over 7 bases. The closer fit of TRBJ2-7 to the DNA end suggests the J call may be wrong. Germline V lookup: CDR1 SGHTS, CDR2 YDEGEE. The CDR3 has 15 residues.

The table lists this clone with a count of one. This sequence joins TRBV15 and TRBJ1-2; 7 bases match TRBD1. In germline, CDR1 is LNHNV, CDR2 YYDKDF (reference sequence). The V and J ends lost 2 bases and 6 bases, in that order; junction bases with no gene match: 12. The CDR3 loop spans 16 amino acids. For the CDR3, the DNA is TGTGCCACCAGCAGAAAGTATGCGGGACAGCATAATGGCTACACCTTC. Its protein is CATSRKYAGQHNGYTF.

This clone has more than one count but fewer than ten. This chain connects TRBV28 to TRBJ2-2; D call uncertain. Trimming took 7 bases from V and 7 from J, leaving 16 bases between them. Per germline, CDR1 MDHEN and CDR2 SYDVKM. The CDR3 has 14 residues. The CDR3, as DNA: TGTGCCAGCAAACAGCCCCTAACTGGCGGGGAGCTGTTTTTT. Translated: CASKQPLTGGELFF.

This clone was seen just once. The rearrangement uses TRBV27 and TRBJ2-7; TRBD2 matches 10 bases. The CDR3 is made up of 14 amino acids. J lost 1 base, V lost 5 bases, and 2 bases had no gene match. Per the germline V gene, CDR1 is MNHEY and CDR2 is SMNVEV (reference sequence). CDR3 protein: CASSPGLASYEQYF. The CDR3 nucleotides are TGTGCCAGCAGTCCGGGACTAGCGTCCTACGAGCAGTACTTC.

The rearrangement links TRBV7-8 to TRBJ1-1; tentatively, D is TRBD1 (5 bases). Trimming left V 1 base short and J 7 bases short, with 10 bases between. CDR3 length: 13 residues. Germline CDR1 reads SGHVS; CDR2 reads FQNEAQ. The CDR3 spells CASSLEIRDEAFF. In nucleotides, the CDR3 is TGTGCCAGCAGCTTAGAGATCAGGGATGAAGCTTTCTTT.

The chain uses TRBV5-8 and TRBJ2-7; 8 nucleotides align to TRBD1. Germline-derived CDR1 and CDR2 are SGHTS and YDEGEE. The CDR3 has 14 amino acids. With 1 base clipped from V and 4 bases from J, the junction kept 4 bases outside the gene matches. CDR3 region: CASSLPQGVYEQYF. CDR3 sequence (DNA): TGTGCCAGCAGCTTGCCACAGGGGGTGTACGAGCAGTACTTC.

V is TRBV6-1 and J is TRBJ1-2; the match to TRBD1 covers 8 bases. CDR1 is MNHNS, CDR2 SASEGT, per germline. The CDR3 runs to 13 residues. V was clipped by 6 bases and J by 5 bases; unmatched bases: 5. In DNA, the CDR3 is TGTGCCAGCAGGGAGGACAGGGTGTATGGCTACACCTTC. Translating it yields CASREDRVYGYTF.

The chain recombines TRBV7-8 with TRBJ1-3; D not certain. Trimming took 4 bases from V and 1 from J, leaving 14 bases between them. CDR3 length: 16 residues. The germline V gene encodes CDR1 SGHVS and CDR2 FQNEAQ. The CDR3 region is CASSSSSAGSGNTIYF. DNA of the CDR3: TGTGCCAGCAGCTCCAGTTCCGCGGGTTCTGGAAACACCATATATTTT.

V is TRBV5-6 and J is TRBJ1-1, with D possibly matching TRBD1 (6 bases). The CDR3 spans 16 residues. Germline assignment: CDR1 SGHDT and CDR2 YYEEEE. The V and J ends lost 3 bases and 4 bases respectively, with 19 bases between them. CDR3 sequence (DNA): TGTGCCAGCAGCTCTCGGCGGGGGGCCTGGGCCACTGAAGCTTTCTTT. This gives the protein CASSSRRGAWATEAFF.

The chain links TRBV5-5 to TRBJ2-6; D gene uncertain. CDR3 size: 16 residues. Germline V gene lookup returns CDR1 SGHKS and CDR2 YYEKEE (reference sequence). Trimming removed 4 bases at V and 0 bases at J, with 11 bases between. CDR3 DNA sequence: TGTGCCAGCAGCCCCTACCCGATCTCTGGGGCCAACGTCCTGACTTTC. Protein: CASSPYPISGANVLTF.

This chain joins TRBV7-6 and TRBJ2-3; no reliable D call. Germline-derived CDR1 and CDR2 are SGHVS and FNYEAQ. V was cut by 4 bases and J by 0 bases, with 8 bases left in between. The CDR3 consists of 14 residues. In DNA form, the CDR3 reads TGTGCCAGCAGCTCGACGGAGAGCACAGATACGCAGTATTTT. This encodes CASSSTESTDTQYF. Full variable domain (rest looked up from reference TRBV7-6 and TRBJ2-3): GAGVSQSPRYKVTKRGQDVALRCDPISGHVSLYWYRQALGQGPEFLTYFNYEAQQDKSGLPNDRFSAERPEGSISTLTIQRTEQRDSAMYRCASSSTESTDTQYFGPGTRLTVL.

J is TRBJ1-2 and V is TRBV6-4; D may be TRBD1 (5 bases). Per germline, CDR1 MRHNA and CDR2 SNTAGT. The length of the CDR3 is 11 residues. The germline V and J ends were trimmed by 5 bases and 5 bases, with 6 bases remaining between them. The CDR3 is CASSSGYGYTF. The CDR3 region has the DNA TGTGCCAGCAGTTCAGGGTATGGCTACACCTTC.

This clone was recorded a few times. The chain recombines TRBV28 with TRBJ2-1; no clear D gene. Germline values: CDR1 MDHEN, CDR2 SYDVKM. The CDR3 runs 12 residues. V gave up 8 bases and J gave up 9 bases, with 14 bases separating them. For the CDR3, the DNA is TGTGCCAGCGGCGAGGAATTTTCTGAGCAGTTCTTC. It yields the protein CASGEEFSEQFF.

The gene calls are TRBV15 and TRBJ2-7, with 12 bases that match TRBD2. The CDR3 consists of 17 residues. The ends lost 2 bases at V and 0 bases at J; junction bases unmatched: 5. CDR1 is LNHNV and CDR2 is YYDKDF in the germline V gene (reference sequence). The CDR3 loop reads CATSRSSGRANSYEQYF. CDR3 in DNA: TGTGCCACCAGCAGATCTAGCGGGAGGGCCAACTCCTACGAGCAGTACTTC.

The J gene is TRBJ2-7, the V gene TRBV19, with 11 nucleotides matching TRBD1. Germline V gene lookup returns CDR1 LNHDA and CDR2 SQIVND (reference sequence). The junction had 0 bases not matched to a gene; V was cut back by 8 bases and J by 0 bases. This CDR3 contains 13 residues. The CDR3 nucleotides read TGTGCCAGTGGGACAGGGGGCTCCTACGAGCAGTACTTC. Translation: CASGTGGSYEQYF.

CDR3 amino acids: CASSLEGTGSIGYGYTF. The CDR3 coding sequence is TGCGCCAGCAGCTTGGAGGGGACAGGGAGCATCGGCTATGGCTACACCTTC. The gene calls are TRBV5-1 and TRBJ1-2, with TRBD1 matching 9 bases. The CDR3 extends over 17 amino acids. Germline V gene data show CDR1 as SGHRS and CDR2 as YFSETQ. V lost 0 bases to trimming and J lost 4 bases; unmatched junction nucleotides: 10.

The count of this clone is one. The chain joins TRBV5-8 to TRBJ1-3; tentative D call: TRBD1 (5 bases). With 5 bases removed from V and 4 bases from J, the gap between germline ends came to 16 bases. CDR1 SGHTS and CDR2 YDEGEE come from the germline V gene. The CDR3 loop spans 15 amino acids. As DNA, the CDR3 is TGTGCCAGCAGATATGACAGATCGAACGGAAACACCATATATTTT. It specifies CASRYDRSNGNTIYF.

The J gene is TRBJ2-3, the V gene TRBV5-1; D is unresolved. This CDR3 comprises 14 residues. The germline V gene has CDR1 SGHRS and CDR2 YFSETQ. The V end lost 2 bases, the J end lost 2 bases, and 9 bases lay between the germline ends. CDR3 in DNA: TGCGCCAGCAGCTTTTTTCTACCCACAGATACGCAGTATTTT. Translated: CASSFFLPTDTQYF. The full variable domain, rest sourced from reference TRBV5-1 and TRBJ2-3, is KAGVTQTPRYLIKTRGQQVTLSCSPISGHRSVSWYQQTPGQGLQFLFEYFSETQRNKGNFPGRFSGRQFSNSRSEMNVSTLELGDSALYLCASSFFLPTDTQYFGPGTRLTVL.